A single sample is the source of the 18 T cell receptor beta chains below, sequenced in a study of STAT3 mutations in large granular lymphocyte leukemia. Findings and caveats of the study: At least one immunodominant TCR beta clonotype appeared in every T-cell large granular lymphocyte leukemia patient.

What these receptors recognize is not known. Assay: immunoSEQ multiplex PCR; the TCRdb copy retains only in-frame clones and omits some. The table lists fewer than 20,000 clones, 80% to 95% of them singletons. What was sequenced was peripheral blood mononuclear cells. These receptors all stem from a woman aged 45-65 years with T-cell large granular lymphocyte leukemia. Some clones in this sample may be carry-over from other donors' samples.

This chain uses TRBV5-1 with TRBJ2-7, with TRBD1 identical over 10 bases. There are 14 residues in the CDR3. Unmatched junction bases numbered 4, after V lost 4 bases and J lost 3 bases. Looked up from germline, CDR1 is SGHRS and CDR2 is YFSETQ. The CDR3 DNA follows: TGCGCCAGCAGCCAGGGACAGGGGAACTACGAGCAGTACTTC. Its protein is CASSQGQGNYEQYF.

V is TRBV18 and J is TRBJ2-7; unclear D gene. This CDR3 has 12 residues. The V end lost 3 bases, the J end lost 6 bases, and 9 bases lay between the germline ends. Germline CDR1 and CDR2: KGHSH and LQKENI. The CDR3 DNA follows: TGTGCCAGCTCACCTGGGCAGAGCGAGCAGTACTTC. It yields the protein CASSPGQSEQYF.

The chain employs TRBV7-9 and TRBJ1-2, with 9 bases that match TRBD1. This CDR3 has 14 amino acids. V was clipped by 0 bases and J by 7 bases; unmatched bases: 3. Looked up from germline, CDR1 is SEHNR and CDR2 is FQNEAQ (reference sequence). The CDR3 sequence: CASSLAGQGFGYTF. The CDR3 region has the DNA TGTGCCAGCAGCTTAGCCGGACAGGGGTTTGGCTACACCTTC.

This clone has just a few counts. The CDR3 region is CAWSSTGKQPQHF. The CDR3 DNA follows: TGTGCCTGGAGTTCCACAGGGAAACAGCCCCAGCATTTT. The chain has TRBV30 and TRBJ1-5, with TRBD1 as a possible D gene (6 bases). Germline CDR1 is GTSNPN and CDR2 is SVGIG (reference sequence). V lost 2 bases to trimming and J lost 7 bases, with 12 bases between them. This CDR3 contains 13 residues.

The CDR3 nucleotides read TGCAGCTCCTTTAGGGACACTGAAGCTTTCTTT. As protein: CSSFRDTEAFF. V is TRBV20-1 and J is TRBJ1-1, with D unclear. There are 11 residues in the CDR3. From germline, CDR1 is DFQATT and CDR2 SNEGSKA (reference sequence).

The table lists this clone with a count of one. This sequence joins TRBV7-2 and TRBJ2-1; 14 bases fit TRBD2. The CDR3 is 14 amino acids. From germline, CDR1 is SGHTA and CDR2 FQGNSA. Germline trimming cut 5 bases from V and 9 bases from J; bases unmatched to any gene: 3. The chain's CDR3 is CASSATSGRGEQFF. CDR3 sequence (DNA): TGTGCCAGCAGCGCGACTAGCGGGAGGGGTGAGCAGTTCTTC. The full variable domain, completed using reference TRBV7-2 and TRBJ2-1, is GAGVSQSPSNKVTEKGKDVELRCDPISGHTALYWYRQSLGQGLEFLIYFQGNSAPDKSGLPSDRFSAERTGGSVSTLTIQRTQQEDSAVYLCASSATSGRGEQFFGPGTRLTVL.

This clone was counted only a few times. This chain uses TRBV9 with TRBJ1-2; 7 bases align to TRBD1. CDR1 is SGDLS and CDR2 is YYNGEE in the germline V gene. The V and J ends lost 1 base and 4 bases, in that order; junction bases with no gene match: 4. The CDR3 sequence is 14 residues long. CDR3 protein: CASSVSGTVYGYTF. Written as DNA, the CDR3 is TGTGCCAGCAGCGTATCCGGGACAGTCTATGGCTACACCTTC.

The rearrangement joins TRBV5-1 to TRBJ2-1, with 7 bases fitting TRBD1. Germline CDR1 is SGHRS and CDR2 is YFSETQ. The junction had 4 bases not matched to a gene; V was cut back by 0 bases and J by 1 base. The CDR3 runs to 16 residues. In DNA form, the CDR3 reads TGCGCCAGCAGCTTGGGAGGGGGCGCATCCTACAATGAGCAGTTCTTC. This translates into CASSLGGGASYNEQFF. The whole variable domain, filled in from reference TRBV5-1 and TRBJ2-1, reads KAGVTQTPRYLIKTRGQQVTLSCSPISGHRSVSWYQQTPGQGLQFLFEYFSETQRNKGNFPGRFSGRQFSNSRSEMNVSTLELGDSALYLCASSLGGGASYNEQFFGPGTRLTVL.

The table lists this clone with a few counts. The V and J genes are TRBV5-1 and TRBJ1-2, with D hard to call. The CDR3 loop spans 13 amino acids. Germline CDR1 reads SGHRS; CDR2 reads YFSETQ. V lost 4 bases and J 2 bases, leaving 9 bases between the germline ends. CDR3 coding DNA: TGCGCCAGCAGCCTGGACGTAAACTATGGCTACACCTTC. It encodes CASSLDVNYGYTF.

This clone was seen more than once but under ten times. The chain employs TRBV5-6 and TRBJ2-7; unclear D gene. Germline CDR1 is SGHDT and CDR2 is YYEEEE. V lost 0 bases to trimming and J lost 5 bases, with 18 bases between them. This CDR3 spans 16 amino acids. The CDR3 DNA sequence: TGTGCCAGCAGCTTGGATCTAGGACGCGTTCGGAACGAGCAGTACTTC. Translating gives CASSLDLGRVRNEQYF.

V usage is TRBV28 and J usage is TRBJ2-7; a weak D match, TRBD1 (6 bases). CDR1 is MDHEN and CDR2 is SYDVKM in the germline V gene. Trimming stripped 6 bases from V and 2 bases from J, with 14 bases between. The CDR3 has 14 residues. The chain's CDR3 is CASRRPGQTYEQYF. The CDR3 nucleotides read TGTGCCAGCAGGCGACCCGGACAGACCTACGAGCAGTACTTC. The full variable domain, its missing parts supplied by reference TRBV28 and TRBJ2-7, is DVKVTQSSRYLVKRTGEKVFLECVQDMDHENMFWYRQDPGLGLRLIYFSYDVKMKEKGDIPEGYSVSREKKERFSLILESASTNQTSMYLCASRRPGQTYEQYFGPGTRLTVT.

The V and J genes are TRBV7-9 and TRBJ2-1; D is ambiguous. Trimming pared 3 bases from V and 5 bases from J, leaving 2 bases between. This CDR3 is 11 amino acids long. Germline lookup yields CDR1 SEHNR and CDR2 FQNEAQ (reference sequence). The CDR3 sequence: CASSFNNEQFF. CDR3 in DNA: TGTGCCAGCAGCTTCAACAATGAGCAGTTCTTC.

The chain recombines TRBV4-3 with TRBJ2-3, with a possible D match to TRBD2 (6 bases). Trimming took off 2 bases at V and 6 bases at J, with 12 bases between the two ends. CDR1 and CDR2 from the germline V gene are LGHNA and YSLEER. The CDR3 loop spans 14 amino acids. The CDR3 DNA reads as TGCGCCAGCAGCCAAACGGGAGCTGCGGATACGCAGTATTTT. Its protein product is CASSQTGAADTQYF.

The chain has TRBV7-2 and TRBJ2-5; 13 bases line up with TRBD2. This CDR3 spans 16 amino acids. Losses at the gene ends were 5 bases for V and 2 bases for J; bases not matched to a gene: 5. Germline-derived CDR1 and CDR2 are SGHTA and FQGNSA. Here the CDR3 reads CASSPPGLAGQETQYF. Written as DNA, the CDR3 is TGTGCCAGCAGCCCTCCGGGACTAGCGGGACAAGAGACCCAGTACTTC.

The CDR3 DNA reads TGCGCCAGCAGCTTGGGGGACACCCGCACAGATACGCAGTATTTT. It codes for CASSLGDTRTDTQYF. This chain connects TRBV5-1 to TRBJ2-3; weak D call: TRBD1 (6 bases). The CDR3 is 15 residues long. V was clipped by 0 bases and J by 1 base, with 9 bases between them. Germline CDR1 is SGHRS and CDR2 is YFSETQ.

This clone was recorded only once. This sequence joins TRBV7-9 and TRBJ2-7; a possible D gene is TRBD1 (6 bases). The CDR3 has 16 amino acids. Germline CDR1 and CDR2: SEHNR and FQNEAQ (reference sequence). V lost 4 bases to trimming and J lost 3 bases, with 19 bases between them. This CDR3 is CASSYLVTGTLYEQYF. The CDR3 DNA reads as TGTGCCAGCAGCTATCTTGTGACAGGAACTCTCTACGAGCAGTACTTC.

The chain uses TRBV29-1 and TRBJ2-7; TRBD1 agrees at 7 bases. Germline V gene lookup returns CDR1 SQVTM and CDR2 ANQGSEA. J was trimmed by 5 bases and V by 4 bases; bases with no gene match: 2. The CDR3 spans 11 residues. The CDR3 DNA is TGCAGCGTTGGACAGGGCCACGAGCAGTACTTC. This sequence encodes CSVGQGHEQYF.

The chain couples TRBV5-1 to TRBJ2-7; TRBD1 agrees at 8 bases. This CDR3 spans 16 amino acids. In germline, CDR1 is SGHRS, CDR2 YFSETQ. The V segment lost 0 bases and the J segment 4 bases; nucleotides outside the gene matches: 9. CDR3 sequence: CASSLVSGTGAYEQYF. The CDR3, as DNA: TGCGCCAGCAGCTTGGTGTCCGGGACAGGTGCTTACGAGCAGTACTTC. The full variable domain, completed using reference TRBV5-1 and TRBJ2-7, is KAGVTQTPRYLIKTRGQQVTLSCSPISGHRSVSWYQQTPGQGLQFLFEYFSETQRNKGNFPGRFSGRQFSNSRSEMNVSTLELGDSALYLCASSLVSGTGAYEQYFGPGTRLTVT.